The next 31 T cell receptor beta chains were all read from a single sample in a study of regulatory T cells in long-lasting Graves disease. Time point meaning: newly diagnosed GD, antithyroid drugs for less than 3 months. PBMC-derived RNA was used for the TCR library. Researchers made TCR beta libraries by using iRepertoire HTBI primers and running Arm-PCR on CDR3 regions. TCRdb reanalysed the multiplex PCR reads using MiXCR and keeps one entry per CDR3 protein. This sample has roughly 430,000 distinct CDR3 sequences, with 15% to 20% found just once. The sample was also linked to a second study, of T cells in Graves' hyperthyroidism and ophthalmopathy.

The input for sequencing was peripheral blood mononuclear cells (PBMCs), taken at new diagnosis, from a patient treated with antithyroid drugs. These receptors were taken from a woman aged 25 to 39 with Graves disease.

As to this clonotype: The junction and the germline gene differ at one end; a read error may be behind it. Here the CDR3 reads CASINRGHRTGEPFF. The CDR3 bases are TGTGCCAGCATAAACAGGGGGCATCGCACCGGGGAGCCGTTTTTT. This chain joins TRBV6-2 or TRBV6-3 and TRBJ2-2; 9 nucleotides align to TRBD1. The CDR3 covers 15 residues. Per the germline V gene, CDR1 is MNHEY and CDR2 is SVGEGT.

This clonotype was observed many times. The rearrangement joins TRBV20-1 to TRBJ2-2; D possibly corresponds to TRBD2 (5 bases). This CDR3 has 16 amino acids. Trimming took off 3 bases at V and 7 bases at J, with 21 bases between the two ends. Germline loops: CDR1 DFQATT, CDR2 SNEGSKA (reference sequence). This CDR3 reads CSASGNAPGQHGELFF. The CDR3 DNA follows: TGCAGTGCTAGCGGGAATGCGCCGGGCCAGCACGGGGAGCTGTTTTTT.

This clonotype was recorded at least ten times. The chain couples TRBV15 to TRBJ2-7, with 7 bases lining up with TRBD1. Germline assignment: CDR1 LNHNV and CDR2 YYDKDF (reference sequence). J gave up 0 bases and V 6 bases, and 11 bases lay outside the gene matches. The CDR3 sequence is 16 residues long. The CDR3 DNA sequence: TGTGCCACCAGAGATACGACAGGGATGAGCTCCTACGAGCAGTACTTC. Its translation: CATRDTTGMSSYEQYF.

The chain joins TRBV11-2 to TRBJ2-1; TRBD2 matches 10 bases. This CDR3 comprises 18 residues. V lost 6 bases and J lost 0; bases outside the gene matches: 11. Germline CDR1 SGHAT, CDR2 FQNNGV. The CDR3 reads CASRPGLAPRSSYNEQFF. CDR3 nucleotide sequence: TGTGCCAGCAGACCGGGACTAGCGCCCCGAAGCTCCTACAATGAGCAGTTCTTC.

There are a few counts of this clonotype. The J gene is TRBJ1-5, the V gene TRBV20-1; no definite D call. V lost 2 bases and J 0 bases, leaving 11 bases between the germline ends. The CDR3 sequence is 15 residues long. The germline gives CDR1 DFQATT, CDR2 SNEGSKA (reference sequence). The CDR3 region is CSARKTVDSNQPQHF. The CDR3 bases are TGCAGTGCTAGAAAAACAGTAGATAGCAATCAGCCCCAGCATTTT.

This clonotype was seen repeatedly, ten times or more. The chain uses TRBV27 and TRBJ2-1; 9 bases line up with TRBD2. After removal of 8 bases from V and 4 bases from J, the junction contained 9 bases not matched to a gene. This CDR3 spans 15 amino acids. Germline-derived CDR1 and CDR2 are MNHEY and SMNVEV (reference sequence). This CDR3 reads CASARSGSGYNEQFF. DNA of the CDR3: TGTGCCAGCGCCCGTAGCGGGAGTGGATACAATGAGCAGTTCTTC.

The sample holds many counts of this clonotype. V gene TRBV12-3 or TRBV12-4 combines with J gene TRBJ2-1; the D is unclear. Trimming took 3 bases from V and 7 from J, leaving 7 bases between them. The CDR3 runs to 12 residues. In DNA, the CDR3 is TGTGCCAGCAGTTTTGCTAGTAATGAGCAGTTCTTC. The encoded protein is CASSFASNEQFF.

Ten or more counts support this clonotype. This chain links TRBV6-1 with TRBJ2-1, with 7 bases lining up with TRBD2. The CDR3 is made up of 15 amino acids. V shed 6 bases, J shed 0 bases, and the junction held 5 bases outside the gene matches. Germline CDR1 reads MNHNS; CDR2 reads SASEGT. This CDR3 reads CASRKRGSSYNEQFF. In DNA, the CDR3 is TGTGCCAGCAGGAAGCGGGGAAGCTCCTACAATGAGCAGTTCTTC.

This clonotype was observed a handful of times. The chain couples TRBV7-2 to TRBJ2-7; D perhaps matches TRBD1 (6 bases). Between the trimmed V and J ends, which lost 5 bases and 5 bases, there was a span of 25 bases. The CDR3 contains 17 residues. The germline gives CDR1 SGHTA, CDR2 FQGNSA. CDR3 sequence reads: CASSIQRTANPRDEQYF. The DNA for the CDR3 is TGTGCCAGCAGCATCCAACGGACAGCCAACCCGCGGGACGAGCAGTACTTC.

This clonotype occurred a few times. CDR3 DNA sequence: TGTGCCAGCAGCCGCGACACCGGGGAGCTGTTTTTT. Its translation: CASSRDTGELFF. This chain joins TRBV7-9 and TRBJ2-2; D unresolved. CDR1 and CDR2 from the germline V gene are SEHNR and FQNEAQ (reference sequence). The ends were cut back, 5 bases at V and 3 bases at J, with 4 bases in the middle. The CDR3 runs to 12 residues.

The gene calls are TRBV10-2 and TRBJ2-7; D may be TRBD2 (5 bases). The CDR3 consists of 13 residues. Deletions cut 7 bases from V and 3 bases from J, with 13 bases between. Per the germline V gene, CDR1 is WSHSY and CDR2 is SAAADI. The CDR3 DNA follows: TGCGCCAGCACCATGACTGACTACTACGAGCAGTACTTC. This codes for CASTMTDYYEQYF.

The chain recombines TRBV6-4 with TRBJ2-1; 7 bases line up with TRBD2. Per the germline V gene, CDR1 is MRHNA and CDR2 is SNTAGT. CDR3 length equals 15 residues. V dropped 4 bases and J dropped 7; count of bases not matched to a gene: 10. CDR3 loop: CASSVRGTTLNEQFF. CDR3 nucleotides: TGTGCCAGCAGTGTCCGAGGGACTACATTGAATGAGCAGTTCTTC.

The J gene is TRBJ2-1, the V gene TRBV6-9; no clear D. The CDR3 is 11 amino acids. V was cut by 3 bases and J by 8 bases, with 5 bases left in between. Germline loops: CDR1 MNHGY, CDR2 SVAAGI. The CDR3 sequence is CASSYIDEQFF. The CDR3 DNA follows: TGTGCCAGCAGTTACATCGATGAGCAGTTCTTC.

This clonotype was detected many times. This rearrangement joins TRBV20-1 to TRBJ2-7, with TRBD2 identical over 13 bases. This CDR3 region has 13 residues. Trimming took 6 bases from V and 8 from J; bases not matched to a gene: 7. Germline V gene data show CDR1 as DFQATT and CDR2 as SNEGSKA (reference sequence). This CDR3 is CSARTSGRVQQYF. The CDR3 bases are TGCAGTGCGCGAACTAGCGGGAGGGTGCAGCAGTACTTC.

This clonotype was observed at least ten times. The chain couples TRBV18 to TRBJ2-1; D remains ambiguous. Germline V gene lookup returns CDR1 KGHSH and CDR2 LQKENI. The CDR3 is made up of 13 amino acids. Trimming left V 6 bases short and J 5 bases short, with 11 bases between. CDR3 in amino acids: CASSPADNNEQFF. The DNA of the CDR3 is TGTGCCAGCTCCCCGGCTGACAACAATGAGCAGTTCTTC.

This chain uses TRBV6-2 or TRBV6-3 with TRBJ1-2, with unresolved D. This CDR3 contains 14 residues. Germline lookup yields CDR1 MNHEY and CDR2 SVGEGT. Trimming shortened V by 2 bases and J by 7 bases, and 14 bases separated the two germline ends. Written as DNA, the CDR3 is TGTGCCAGCAGTTACACGACAATCTACTCTGGCTACACCTTC. It codes for CASSYTTIYSGYTF.

This clonotype was counted many times. This chain uses TRBV12-3 or TRBV12-4 with TRBJ1-3, with D unresolved. V dropped 7 bases and J dropped 4 bases, with 11 bases sitting between them. This CDR3 has 13 residues. The CDR3 is CASTREVGNTIYF. CDR3 coding DNA: TGTGCCAGCACCAGAGAAGTAGGAAACACCATATATTTT.

At least ten counts were recorded for this clonotype. One end of the junction varies from germline; a read error may be responsible. The V and J genes are TRBV27 and TRBJ1-2, with D perhaps matching TRBD1 (6 bases). Germline assignment: CDR1 MNHEY and CDR2 SMNVEV (reference sequence). The CDR3 consists of 13 residues. CDR3 nucleotide sequence: TGTGCCAGCAAACAGGGTTTGGGCTATGGCTACACTTTC. Its protein product is CASKQGLGYGYTF.

This clonotype was recorded many times. The CDR3 is CASSSGTFADTQYF. For the CDR3, the DNA is TGTGCCAGCAGTTCCGGGACGTTCGCAGATACGCAGTATTTT. The V and J genes are TRBV12-3 or TRBV12-4 and TRBJ2-3; TRBD1 or TRBD2 may be the D gene (5 bases each). The CDR3 contains 14 residues. Trimming removed 4 bases from V and 4 bases from J, with 12 bases in between.

The table lists this clonotype with many counts. The chain carries TRBV4-1 and TRBJ2-2, with 12 nucleotides matching TRBD2. Germline V gives CDR1 MGHRA, CDR2 YSYEKL. V lost 7 bases and J lost 0; bases outside the gene matches: 3. The CDR3 extends over 16 amino acids. CDR3 sequence (DNA): TGCGCCAGCACCCGGACTAGCGGGACGAACACCGGGGAGCTGTTTTTT. Protein product: CASTRTSGTNTGELFF.

This clonotype was counted ten times or more. This chain uses TRBV2 with TRBJ1-1; 8 bases map to TRBD1. The CDR3 is 15 amino acids. Germline V CDR1 and CDR2: SNHLY, FYNNEI. The V gene end was trimmed by 4 bases and the J gene end by 0 bases; junction bases not matched to a gene: 4. CDR3 DNA sequence: TGTGCCAGCAGTGTTCCGGGACAGGTGAACACTGAAGCTTTCTTT. Its translation: CASSVPGQVNTEAFF.

In its sample, this clonotype was seen many times. The V call is TRBV27, the J call TRBJ2-3; 9 bases are a match to TRBD1. After removal of 6 bases from V and 8 bases from J, the junction contained 9 bases not matched to a gene. The CDR3 runs 14 residues. The germline V gene has CDR1 MNHEY and CDR2 SMNVEV (reference sequence). The DNA of the CDR3 is TGTGCCAGCAGCGGGACAGGGAATTTACCTACGCAGTATTTT. This translates into CASSGTGNLPTQYF.

The table lists this clonotype with many counts. The chain couples TRBV20-1 to TRBJ2-5; no firm D call. V dropped 0 bases and J dropped 4 bases, with 6 bases sitting between them. There are 12 residues in the CDR3. Germline CDR1 is DFQATT and CDR2 is SNEGSKA (reference sequence). The CDR3 spells CSARDQRETQYF. The CDR3 DNA reads TGCAGTGCTAGAGATCAGAGAGAGACCCAGTACTTC.

This clonotype was picked up a small number of times. The V gene is TRBV4-3, the J gene TRBJ2-3, with TRBD2 identical over 11 bases. CDR3 length equals 17 residues. Unmatched junction bases numbered 8, after V lost 0 bases and J lost 6 bases. Germline V gene sequence: CDR1 LGHNA, CDR2 YSLEER. For the CDR3, the DNA is TGCGCCAGCAGCCAAGATCGGGCTAGCGGGAGGACGGATACGCAGTATTTT. As protein: CASSQDRASGRTDTQYF.

This clonotype has a count of ten or more. The chain is built from TRBV6-2 or TRBV6-3 and TRBJ2-7; TRBD2 matches at 7 bases. J was trimmed by 6 bases and V by 3 bases; bases with no gene match: 11. This CDR3 has 15 amino acids. Germline assignment: CDR1 MNHEY and CDR2 SVGEGT. The CDR3 bases are TGTGCCAGCAGTTATTATAGGCGGGAGACTAGCGAGCAGTACTTC. It is translated as CASSYYRRETSEQYF.

This clonotype was recorded at least ten times. The V gene is TRBV24-1, the J gene TRBJ2-3; D gene ambiguous. The germline CDR1 and CDR2 sequences are KGHDR and SFDVKD. V was shortened by 3 bases and J by 1 base, with 13 bases between the two germline ends. CDR3 length equals 16 residues. The CDR3 sequence: CATSDPLRKGTDTQYF. DNA of the CDR3: TGTGCCACCAGTGATCCGTTGAGGAAAGGCACAGATACGCAGTATTTT.

This clonotype was counted between two and nine times. The V call is TRBV15, the J call TRBJ2-3; weak D call: TRBD2 (5 bases). Trimming cost V 5 bases and J 3 bases, with 9 bases left between them. The CDR3 is made up of 13 amino acids. CDR1 and CDR2 from the germline V gene are LNHNV and YYDKDF (reference sequence). The CDR3 sequence is CATSPGKTDTQYF. The CDR3 bases are TGTGCCACCAGCCCCGGGAAGACAGATACGCAGTATTTT.

With regard to this clonotype: A much larger clone is a single base away; this may be a read error. The chain combines TRBV7-8 with TRBJ1-2; 7 positions match TRBD1. Germline CDR1 is SGHVS and CDR2 is FQNEAQ. This CDR3 is built from 14 residues. DNA for the CDR3: TGTGCCAGCACCCTAGGGACAGCTTCCTATGGCTACAGCTTC. Translated: CASTLGTASYGYSF.

The chain has TRBV18 and TRBJ1-1, with 7 bases lining up with TRBD1. The germline V gene has CDR1 KGHSH and CDR2 LQKENI. There are 15 residues in the CDR3. V was pared by 2 bases and J by 3 bases, with 6 bases of the junction left unmatched. Here the CDR3 DNA reads TGTGCCAGCTCACCAAAGACAGGGATGGACACTGAAGCTTTCTTT. Its translation is CASSPKTGMDTEAFF.

This clonotype was counted ten times or more. The gene calls are TRBV11-2 and TRBJ2-3; D may correspond to TRBD1 or TRBD2 (5 bases each). Between the trimmed V and J ends, which lost 5 bases and 0 bases, there was a span of 15 bases. The length of the CDR3 is 16 residues. Germline V gene lookup returns CDR1 SGHAT and CDR2 FQNNGV. The CDR3 DNA is TGTGCCAGCAGCCCGTCGCCGGGACGGAGCACAGATACGCAGTATTTT. Translated, it gives CASSPSPGRSTDTQYF. Drawing the rest from reference TRBV11-2 and TRBJ2-3, the complete variable domain is EAGVAQSPRYKIIEKRQSVAFWCNPISGHATLYWYQQILGQGPKLLIQFQNNGVVDDSQLPKDRFSAERLKGVDSTLKIQPAKLEDSAVYLCASSPSPGRSTDTQYFGPGTRLTVL.

This clonotype appeared a few times. Germline is not matched at one junction end, which may reflect a read error. The chain is built from TRBV4-1 and TRBJ1-1, with no clear D. The CDR3 is made up of 17 amino acids. Per germline, CDR1 MGHRA and CDR2 YSYEKL. This chain's CDR3 is CASSQGPTTNRNTEAFF. The CDR3 nucleotides read TGTGCCAGCAGCCAAGGCCCCACGACAAACAGAAACACTGAAGCTTTCTTT.